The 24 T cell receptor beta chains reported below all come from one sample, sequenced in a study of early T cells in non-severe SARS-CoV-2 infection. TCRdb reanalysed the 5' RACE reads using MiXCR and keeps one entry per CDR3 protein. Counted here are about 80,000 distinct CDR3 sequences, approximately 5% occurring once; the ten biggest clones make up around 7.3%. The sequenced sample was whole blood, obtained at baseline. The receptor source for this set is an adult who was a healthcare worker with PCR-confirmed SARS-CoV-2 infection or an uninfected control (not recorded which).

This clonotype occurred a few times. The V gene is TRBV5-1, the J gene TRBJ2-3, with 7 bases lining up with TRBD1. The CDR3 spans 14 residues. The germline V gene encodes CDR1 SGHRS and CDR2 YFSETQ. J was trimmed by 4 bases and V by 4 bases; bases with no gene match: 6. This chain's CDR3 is CASSPGQRPDTQYF. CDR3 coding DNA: TGCGCCAGCAGCCCGGGACAGCGACCAGATACGCAGTATTTT.

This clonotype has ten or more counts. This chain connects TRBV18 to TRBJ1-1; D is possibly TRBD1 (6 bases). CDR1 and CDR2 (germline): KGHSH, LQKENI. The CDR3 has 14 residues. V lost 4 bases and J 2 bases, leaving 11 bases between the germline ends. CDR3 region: CASSRRTANTEAFF. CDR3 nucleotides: TGTGCCAGCTCACGACGGACAGCCAACACTGAAGCTTTCTTT.

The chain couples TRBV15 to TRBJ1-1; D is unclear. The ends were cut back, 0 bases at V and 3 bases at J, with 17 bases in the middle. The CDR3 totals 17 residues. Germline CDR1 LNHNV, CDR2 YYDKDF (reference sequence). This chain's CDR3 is CATSRDPNREADTEAFF. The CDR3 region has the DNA TGTGCCACCAGCAGAGATCCGAACCGGGAGGCCGACACTGAAGCTTTCTTT.

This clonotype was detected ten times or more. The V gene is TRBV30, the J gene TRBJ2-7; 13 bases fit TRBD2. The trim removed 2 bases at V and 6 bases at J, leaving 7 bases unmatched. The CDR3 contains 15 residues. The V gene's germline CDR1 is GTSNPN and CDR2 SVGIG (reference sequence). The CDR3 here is CAWSLGGLAGVEQYF. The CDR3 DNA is TGTGCCTGGAGTTTAGGCGGACTAGCGGGAGTCGAGCAGTACTTC.

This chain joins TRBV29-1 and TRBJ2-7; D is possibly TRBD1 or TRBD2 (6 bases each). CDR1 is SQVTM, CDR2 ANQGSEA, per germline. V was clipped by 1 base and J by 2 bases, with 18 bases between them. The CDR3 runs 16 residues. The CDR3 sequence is CSVEGPQGGKAYEQYF. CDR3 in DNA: TGCAGCGTTGAAGGCCCACAGGGAGGTAAGGCCTACGAGCAGTACTTC.

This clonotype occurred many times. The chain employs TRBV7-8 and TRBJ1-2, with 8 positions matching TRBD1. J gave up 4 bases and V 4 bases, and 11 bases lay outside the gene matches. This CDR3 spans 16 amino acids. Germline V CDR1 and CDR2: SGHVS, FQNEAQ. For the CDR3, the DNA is TGTGCCAGCAGCTCCCGCGCAGGGGGCAATGTCTATGGCTACACCTTC. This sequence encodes CASSSRAGGNVYGYTF.

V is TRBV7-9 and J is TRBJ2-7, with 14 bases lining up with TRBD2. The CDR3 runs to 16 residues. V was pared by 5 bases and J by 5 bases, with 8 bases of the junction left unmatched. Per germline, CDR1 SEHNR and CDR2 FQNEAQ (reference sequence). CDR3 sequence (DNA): TGTGCCAGCAGCGGCGGACTAGCGGGAGGATCCCACGAGCAGTACTTC. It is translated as CASSGGLAGGSHEQYF.

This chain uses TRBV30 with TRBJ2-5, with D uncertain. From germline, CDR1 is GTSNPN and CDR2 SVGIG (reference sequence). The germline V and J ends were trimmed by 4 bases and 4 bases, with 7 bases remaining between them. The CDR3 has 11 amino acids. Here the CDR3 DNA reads TGTGCCTGGAATAGAGCAGAGACCCAGTACTTC. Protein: CAWNRAETQYF.

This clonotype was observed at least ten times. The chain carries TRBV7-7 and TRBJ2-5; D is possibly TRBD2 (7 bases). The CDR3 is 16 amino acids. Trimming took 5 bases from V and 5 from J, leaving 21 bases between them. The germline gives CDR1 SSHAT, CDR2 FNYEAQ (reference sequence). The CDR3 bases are TGTGCCAGCAGCCGCGGGGGCGGGAGCTCCGGGGAGACCCAGTACTTC. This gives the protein CASSRGGGSSGETQYF.

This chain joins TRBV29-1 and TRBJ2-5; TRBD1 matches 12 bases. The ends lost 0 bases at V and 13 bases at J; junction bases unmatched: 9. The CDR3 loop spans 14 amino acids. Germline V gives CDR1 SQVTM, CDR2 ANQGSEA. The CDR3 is CSVEDAAGQGARYF. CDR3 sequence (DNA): TGCAGCGTTGAAGACGCAGCGGGACAGGGGGCCCGGTACTTC.

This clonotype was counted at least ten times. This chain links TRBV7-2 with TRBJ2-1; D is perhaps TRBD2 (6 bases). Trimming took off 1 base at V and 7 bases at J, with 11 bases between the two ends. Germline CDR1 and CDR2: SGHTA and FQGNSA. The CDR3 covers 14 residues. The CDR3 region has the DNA TGTGCCAGCAGCTTAGGGGACTCGAGAAATGAGCAGTTCTTC. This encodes CASSLGDSRNEQFF. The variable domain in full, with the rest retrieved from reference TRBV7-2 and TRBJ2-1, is GAGVSQSPSNKVTEKGKDVELRCDPISGHTALYWYRQSLGQGLEFLIYFQGNSAPDKSGLPSDRFSAERTGGSVSTLTIQRTQQEDSAVYLCASSLGDSRNEQFFGPGTRLTVL.

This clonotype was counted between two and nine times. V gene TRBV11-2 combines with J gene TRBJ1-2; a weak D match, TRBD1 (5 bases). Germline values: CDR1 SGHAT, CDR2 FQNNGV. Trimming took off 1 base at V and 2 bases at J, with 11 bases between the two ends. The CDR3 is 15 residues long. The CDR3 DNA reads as TGTGCCAGCAGCTTAGTAGGGACGCCAAACTATGGCTACACCTTC. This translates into CASSLVGTPNYGYTF.

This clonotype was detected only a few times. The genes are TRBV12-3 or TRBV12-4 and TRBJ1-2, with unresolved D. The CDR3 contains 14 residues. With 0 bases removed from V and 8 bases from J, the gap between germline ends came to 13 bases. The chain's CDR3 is CASSLAGIAEGYTF. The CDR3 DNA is TGTGCCAGCAGTTTAGCGGGGATCGCGGAGGGCTACACCTTC.

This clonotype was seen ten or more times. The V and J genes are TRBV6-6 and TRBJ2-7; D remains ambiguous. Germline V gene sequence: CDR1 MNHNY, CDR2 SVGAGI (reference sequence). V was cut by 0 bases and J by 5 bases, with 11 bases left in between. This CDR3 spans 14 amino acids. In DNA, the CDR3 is TGTGCCAGCAGTTACTCAAGGGCCACCCACGAGCAGTACTTC. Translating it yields CASSYSRATHEQYF.

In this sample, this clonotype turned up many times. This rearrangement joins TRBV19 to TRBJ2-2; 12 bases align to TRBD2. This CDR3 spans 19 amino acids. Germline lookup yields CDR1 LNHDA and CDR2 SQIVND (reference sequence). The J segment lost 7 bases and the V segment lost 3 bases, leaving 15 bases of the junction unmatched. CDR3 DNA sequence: TGTGCCAGTAGTATTCCCCCCCCGGCTAGCGGGAGGGCCGGCGGGGAGCTGTTTTTT. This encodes CASSIPPPASGRAGGELFF.

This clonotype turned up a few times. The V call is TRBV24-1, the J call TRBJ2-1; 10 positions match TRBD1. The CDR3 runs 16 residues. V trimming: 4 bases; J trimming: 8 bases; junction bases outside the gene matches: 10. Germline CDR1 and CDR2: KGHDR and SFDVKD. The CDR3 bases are TGTGCCACCAGTGACCCCGGGGGACAGGGGCTGTATGAGCAGTTCTTC. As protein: CATSDPGGQGLYEQFF.

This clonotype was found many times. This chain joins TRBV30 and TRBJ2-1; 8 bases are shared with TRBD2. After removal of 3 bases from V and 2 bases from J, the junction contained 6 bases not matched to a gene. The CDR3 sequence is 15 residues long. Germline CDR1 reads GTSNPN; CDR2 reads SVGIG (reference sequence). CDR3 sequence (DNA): TGTGCCTGGAGCCCACTAGCGGTTACCTACAATGAGCAGTTCTTC. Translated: CAWSPLAVTYNEQFF.

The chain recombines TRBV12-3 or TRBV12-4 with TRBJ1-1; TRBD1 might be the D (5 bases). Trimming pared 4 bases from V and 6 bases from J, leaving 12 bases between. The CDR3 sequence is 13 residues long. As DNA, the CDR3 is TGTGCCAGCAGTTCAGGGTGGGACCCTGAAGCTTTCTTT. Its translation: CASSSGWDPEAFF.

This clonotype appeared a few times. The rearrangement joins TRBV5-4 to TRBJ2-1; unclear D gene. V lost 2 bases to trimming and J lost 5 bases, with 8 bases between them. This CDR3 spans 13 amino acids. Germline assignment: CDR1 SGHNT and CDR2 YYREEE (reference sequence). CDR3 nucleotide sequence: TGTGCCAGCAGCTTTGCTTCTCACAATGAGCAGTTCTTC. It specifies CASSFASHNEQFF.

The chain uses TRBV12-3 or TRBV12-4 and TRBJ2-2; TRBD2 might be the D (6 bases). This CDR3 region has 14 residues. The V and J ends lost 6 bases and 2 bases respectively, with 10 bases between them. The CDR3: CASRGTANTGELFF. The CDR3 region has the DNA TGTGCCAGCAGGGGGACTGCCAACACCGGGGAGCTGTTTTTT.

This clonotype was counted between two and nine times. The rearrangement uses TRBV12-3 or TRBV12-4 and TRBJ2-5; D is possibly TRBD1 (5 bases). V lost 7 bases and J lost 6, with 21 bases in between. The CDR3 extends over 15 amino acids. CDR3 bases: TGTGCCAGCACAACTGGACAACCTTTGTTAAAGACCCAGTACTTC. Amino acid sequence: CASTTGQPLLKTQYF.

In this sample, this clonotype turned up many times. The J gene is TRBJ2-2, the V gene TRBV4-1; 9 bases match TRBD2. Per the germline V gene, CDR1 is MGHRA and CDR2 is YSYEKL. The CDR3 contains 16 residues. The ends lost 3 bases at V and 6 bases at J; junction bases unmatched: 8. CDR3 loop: CASSHSVAGDAGELFF. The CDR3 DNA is TGCGCCAGCAGCCATTCGGTAGCGGGAGACGCCGGGGAGCTGTTTTTT.

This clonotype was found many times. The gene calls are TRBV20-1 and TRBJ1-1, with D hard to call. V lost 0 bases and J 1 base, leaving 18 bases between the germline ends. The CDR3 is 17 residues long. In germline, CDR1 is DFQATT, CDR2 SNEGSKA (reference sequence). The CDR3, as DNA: TGCAGTGCTAGAGATCTCGTATGGGCAGGAGGGAACACTGAAGCTTTCTTT. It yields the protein CSARDLVWAGGNTEAFF.

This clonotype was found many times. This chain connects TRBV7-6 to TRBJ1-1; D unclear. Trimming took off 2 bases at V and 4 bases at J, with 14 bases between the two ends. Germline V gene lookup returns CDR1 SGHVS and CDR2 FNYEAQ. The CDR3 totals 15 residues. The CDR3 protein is CASSLTQDDGTEAFF. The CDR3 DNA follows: TGTGCCAGCAGCTTAACTCAGGATGATGGCACTGAAGCTTTCTTT.